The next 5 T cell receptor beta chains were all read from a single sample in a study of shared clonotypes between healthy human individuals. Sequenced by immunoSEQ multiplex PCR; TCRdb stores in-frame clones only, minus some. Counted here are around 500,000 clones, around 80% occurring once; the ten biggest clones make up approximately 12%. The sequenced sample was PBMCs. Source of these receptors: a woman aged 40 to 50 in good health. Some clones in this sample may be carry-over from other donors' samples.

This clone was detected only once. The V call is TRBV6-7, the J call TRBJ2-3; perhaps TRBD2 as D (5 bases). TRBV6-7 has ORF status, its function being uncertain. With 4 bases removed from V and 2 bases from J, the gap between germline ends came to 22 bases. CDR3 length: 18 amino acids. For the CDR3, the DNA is TGTGCCAGCAGTTTCCCCACTGCTCGACTGGGAGTCACAGATACGCAGTATTTT. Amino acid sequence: CASSFPTARLGVTDTQYF.

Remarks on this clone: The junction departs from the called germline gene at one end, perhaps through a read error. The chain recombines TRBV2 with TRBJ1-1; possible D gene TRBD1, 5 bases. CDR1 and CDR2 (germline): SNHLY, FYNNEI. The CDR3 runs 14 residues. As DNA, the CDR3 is TGTGCCAACAGCTTAGGAGGGGCGAACATTGAAGCTTTCTTT. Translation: CANSLGGANIEAFF.

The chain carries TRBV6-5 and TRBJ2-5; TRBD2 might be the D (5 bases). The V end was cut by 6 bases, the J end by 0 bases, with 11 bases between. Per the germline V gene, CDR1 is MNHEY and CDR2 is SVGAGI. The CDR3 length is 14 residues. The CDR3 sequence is CASRPGLYQETQYF. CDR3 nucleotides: TGTGCCAGCAGACCAGGACTGTACCAAGAGACCCAGTACTTC.

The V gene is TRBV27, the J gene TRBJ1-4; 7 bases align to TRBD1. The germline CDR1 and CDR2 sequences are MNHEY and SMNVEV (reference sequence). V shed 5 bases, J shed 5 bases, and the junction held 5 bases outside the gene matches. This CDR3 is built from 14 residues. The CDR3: CASSRRDSNEKLFF. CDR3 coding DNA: TGTGCCAGCAGTCGCCGGGACAGCAATGAAAAACTGTTTTTT. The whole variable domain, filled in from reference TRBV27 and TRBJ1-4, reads EAQVTQNPRYLITVTGKKLTVTCSQNMNHEYMSWYRQDPGLGLRQIYYSMNVEVTDKGDVPEGYKVSRKEKRNFPLILESPSPNQTSLYFCASSRRDSNEKLFFGSGTQLSVL.

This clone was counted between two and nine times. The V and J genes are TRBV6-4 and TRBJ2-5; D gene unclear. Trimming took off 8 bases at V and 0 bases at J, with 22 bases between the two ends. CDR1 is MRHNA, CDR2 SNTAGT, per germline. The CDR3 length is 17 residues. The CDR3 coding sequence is TGTGCCAGCCTTGGATTCATCTTATACAAGTACCAAGAGACCCAGTACTTC. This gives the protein CASLGFILYKYQETQYF.